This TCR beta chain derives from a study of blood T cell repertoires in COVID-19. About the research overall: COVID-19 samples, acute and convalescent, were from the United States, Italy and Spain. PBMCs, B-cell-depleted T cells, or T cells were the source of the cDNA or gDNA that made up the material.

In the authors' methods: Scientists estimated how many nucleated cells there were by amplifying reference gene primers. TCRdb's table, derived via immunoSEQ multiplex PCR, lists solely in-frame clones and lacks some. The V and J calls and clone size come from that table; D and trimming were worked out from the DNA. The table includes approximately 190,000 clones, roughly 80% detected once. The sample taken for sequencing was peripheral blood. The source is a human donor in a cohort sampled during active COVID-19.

This CDR3 is CASSLARRTGELFF. In DNA, the CDR3 is TGTGCCAGCAGCTTAGCGCGGAGGACCGGGGAGCTGTTTTTT. This chain joins TRBV11-1 and TRBJ2-2, with D tentatively TRBD2 (5 bases). Germline CDR1 is SGHAT and CDR2 is FQDESV (reference sequence). The CDR3 has 14 amino acids. V lost 0 bases to trimming and J lost 5 bases, with 7 bases between them.